Below are 18 T cell receptor beta chains sequenced from a single sample in a study of post-analysis software for immune sequencing data. Study-wide findings and caveats: Patients had higher frequencies than controls of about 5 TRBV segments, including TRBV5-6, TRBV5-1 and TRBV20-1.

These TCRs are of unknown antigen specificity. Sequencing libraries made from TCR beta cDNA carried unique molecular identifiers. TCRdb re-called the PCR reads with MiXCR, one entry per CDR3 protein. The repertoire holds roughly 670,000 distinct CDR3 sequences, over 45% seen once, with 11% in the top ten. Sequencing input: blood. The receptor source for this set is a girl aged 2 to 9 with multiple sclerosis.

The chain links TRBV19 to TRBJ1-5; a possible D gene is TRBD1 (5 bases). The CDR3 has 15 residues. Deletions cut 0 bases from V and 2 bases from J, with 8 bases between. Germline V gene data show CDR1 as LNHDA and CDR2 as SQIVND (reference sequence). CDR3 in amino acids: CASSIDREGNQPQHF. The CDR3, as DNA: TGTGCCAGTAGTATAGACAGGGAGGGCAATCAGCCCCAGCATTTT.

The chain is built from TRBV7-8 and TRBJ2-1, with D unresolved. V shed 0 bases and J shed 10 bases, with 10 bases lying between them. This CDR3 comprises 13 residues. The germline V gene has CDR1 SGHVS and CDR2 FQNEAQ. In nucleotides, the CDR3 is TGTGCCAGCAGCTTAGCCGATTGGAGAGAGCAGTTCTTC. Its protein is CASSLADWREQFF. Based on the CDR3 plus reference TRBV7-8 and TRBJ2-1, the full variable domain is GAGVSQSPRYKVAKRGQDVALRCDPISGHVSLFWYQQALGQGPEFLTYFQNEAQLDKSGLPSDRFFAERPEGSVSTLKIQRTQQEDSAVYLCASSLADWREQFFGPGTRLTVL.

The genes are TRBV10-1 and TRBJ2-7; 10 bases fit TRBD2. The CDR3 spans 15 residues. V trimming: 1 base; J trimming: 5 bases; junction bases outside the gene matches: 5. Germline lookup yields CDR1 WNHNN and CDR2 SYGVQD (reference sequence). The CDR3 region is CASSELLAGKHEQYF. The CDR3, as DNA: TGCGCCAGCAGTGAGTTACTAGCGGGAAAGCACGAGCAGTACTTC.

The chain has TRBV2 and TRBJ2-5, with 9 bases that match TRBD2. The DNA end lines up better with TRBJ2-7; the J call may be wrong. This CDR3 is 14 amino acids long. The germline gives CDR1 SNHLY, CDR2 FYNNEI. For the CDR3, the DNA is TGTGCCAGCAGCATAGCGGGGGCTATTTACGAGCAGTACTTC. Protein: CASSIAGAIYEQYF.

The genes are TRBV29-1 and TRBJ2-1; a possible D gene is TRBD1 (6 bases). V was trimmed by 4 bases and J by 6 bases, leaving 16 bases between them. Per germline, CDR1 SQVTM and CDR2 ANQGSEA. This CDR3 contains 14 residues. Here the CDR3 reads CSVAAGEISNEQFF. CDR3 sequence (DNA): TGCAGCGTTGCTGCAGGGGAGATCAGCAATGAGCAGTTCTTC.

With regard to this clonotype: Sequence at one end of the junction differs from germline and may be a read error. The V and J genes are TRBV29-1 and TRBJ2-3; D is ambiguous. Germline values: CDR1 SQVTM, CDR2 ANQGSEA. The CDR3 runs to 10 residues. The CDR3 region has the DNA TGCAGCGTTGACACAGACACGCAGTATTTT. It translates to CSVDTDTQYF.

As to this clonotype: At one boundary the junction diverges from the germline segment, which might be a read error. The chain combines TRBV5-1 with TRBJ1-4; the D is unclear. Germline assignment: CDR1 SGHRS and CDR2 YFSETQ. The CDR3 contains 15 residues. The CDR3 region has the DNA TGCGCCAGCAGCTTGGATGTAGCGAACGGGGAAAAACGGTTTTTT. As protein: CASSLDVANGEKRFF.

The V call is TRBV6-6, the J call TRBJ2-7; the match to TRBD1 covers 11 bases. V was clipped by 4 bases and J by 5 bases; unmatched bases: 4. This CDR3 contains 14 residues. Germline loops: CDR1 MNHNY, CDR2 SVGAGI (reference sequence). The CDR3 here is CASSSGQGDNEQYF. In nucleotides, the CDR3 is TGTGCCAGCAGTTCGGGACAGGGGGACAACGAGCAGTACTTC.

This clonotype was picked up a small number of times. The chain is built from TRBV12-5 and TRBJ1-1; D remains ambiguous. Germline-derived CDR1 and CDR2 are LGHNT and FRNRAP. The CDR3 totals 15 residues. V lost 6 bases and J 8 bases, leaving 22 bases between the germline ends. The CDR3 is CASGRPLPAGKEAFF. The CDR3 DNA sequence: TGTGCTAGTGGACGACCCCTCCCAGCTGGAAAAGAAGCTTTCTTT. The variable domain in full, with the rest retrieved from reference TRBV12-5 and TRBJ1-1, is DARVTQTPRHKVTEMGQEVTMRCQPILGHNTVFWYRQTMMQGLELLAYFRNRAPLDDSGMPKDRFSAEMPDATLATLKIQPSEPRDSAVYFCASGRPLPAGKEAFFGQGTRLTVV.

The chain uses TRBV5-1 and TRBJ2-1; TRBD1 agrees at 10 bases. The CDR3 loop spans 16 amino acids. CDR1 is SGHRS, CDR2 YFSETQ, per germline. V dropped 4 bases and J dropped 3; count of bases not matched to a gene: 7. The CDR3 reads CASSDQTGGGYNEQFF. The CDR3 coding sequence is TGCGCCAGCAGCGACCAGACAGGGGGCGGCTACAATGAGCAGTTCTTC.

V gene TRBV20-1 combines with J gene TRBJ1-1, with no clear D. CDR1 is DFQATT, CDR2 SNEGSKA, per germline (reference sequence). The CDR3 consists of 12 residues. V gave up 2 bases and J gave up 1 base, with 5 bases separating them. The CDR3 nucleotides are TGCAGTGCTAGAAAACCGAACACTGAAGCTTTCTTT. This codes for CSARKPNTEAFF.

This clonotype has a handful of counts. The genes are TRBV5-1 and TRBJ2-4; TRBD1 aligns across 8 bases. Trimming at V came to 2 bases and at J to 13 bases, leaving 8 bases not matched to a gene. The CDR3 extends over 13 amino acids. Germline CDR1 and CDR2: SGHRS and YFSETQ. As DNA, the CDR3 is TGCGCCAGCAGCTTCAGGGGGCAAGGAGAGCAGTACTTC. Amino acids: CASSFRGQGEQYF.

The chain employs TRBV29-1 and TRBJ1-1, with TRBD1 identical over 7 bases. CDR3 length: 19 residues. Germline V CDR1 and CDR2: SQVTM, ANQGSEA. V shed 3 bases and J 8 bases; nucleotides not matched to a gene: 27. CDR3: CSVDPIPRDSRPHITEAFF. The CDR3 DNA is TGCAGCGTTGACCCCATTCCCCGGGACAGCCGACCCCACATCACCGAAGCTTTCTTT.

The chain combines TRBV12-3 or TRBV12-4 with TRBJ2-5, with D unclear. Trimming took off 5 bases at V and 1 base at J, with 20 bases between the two ends. This CDR3 region has 17 residues. The CDR3 loop is CASSPRWANPSQETQYF. The CDR3 coding sequence is TGTGCCAGCAGTCCTCGTTGGGCCAATCCTTCCCAAGAGACCCAGTACTTC.

The chain uses TRBV10-3 and TRBJ2-4; D remains ambiguous. This CDR3 has 15 amino acids. Trimming took off 5 bases at V and 0 bases at J, with 11 bases between the two ends. Germline V lookup: CDR1 ENHRY, CDR2 SYGVKD. CDR3 nucleotide sequence: TGTGCCATCAGTCCGACCGCCCTAGCCAAAAACATTCAGTACTTC. Protein product: CAISPTALAKNIQYF.

This clonotype occurred once. The chain links TRBV6-6 to TRBJ2-3; D gene ambiguous. This CDR3 contains 15 residues. V was clipped by 5 bases and J by 0 bases, with 12 bases between them. In germline, CDR1 is MNHNY, CDR2 SVGAGI (reference sequence). The CDR3 spells CASSRTLGSTDTQYF. CDR3 DNA sequence: TGTGCCAGCAGTAGAACGCTCGGTAGCACAGATACGCAGTATTTT.

In the case of this clonotype: Its ends do not fully match the called genes, so a read error is possible. V is TRBV20-1 and J is TRBJ1-6; D unclear. Germline CDR1 and CDR2: DFQATT and SNEGSKA (reference sequence). The CDR3 runs to 15 residues. CDR3 loop: CSARDNKQHNSPLHF. CDR3 DNA: TGCAGTGCTAGAGATAACAAACAGCATAATTCACCTCTCCACTTT.

In its sample, this clonotype was seen many times. The rearrangement links TRBV6-5 to TRBJ2-1, with D maybe TRBD2 (6 bases). The CDR3 has 15 residues. Germline-derived CDR1 and CDR2 are MNHEY and SVGAGI. Trimming shortened V by 2 bases and J by 1 base, and 9 bases separated the two germline ends. The CDR3 bases are TGTGCCAGCAGTTACGACGGAGGGTCCTACAATGAGCAGTTCTTC. Its translation: CASSYDGGSYNEQFF.